The present T cell receptor (beta chain) was sequenced within a study of OX40 agonist ivuxolimab in advanced cancers. General study findings and limits: Which antigen the expanded peripheral T cells recognized is unknown. Both CD4+ and CD8+ T cell populations in blood had undergone clonal expansion by week 6 at 0.1 to 3.0 mg/kg. On average, a greater number of expanded clones characterised CD8+ T cells relative to CD4+.

TCRdb's table, derived via immunoSEQ multiplex PCR, lists solely in-frame clones and lacks some. Of tens of thousands of clones listed, 90% to 95% are singletons. In regard to this clone: Its antigen remains unknown.

This CDR3 is built from 16 residues. Germline CDR1 is SGHDT and CDR2 is YYEEEE. Trimming at V came to 4 bases and at J to 2 bases, leaving 7 bases not matched to a gene. V is TRBV5-6 and J is TRBJ2-3; 10 bases match TRBD2. The TCR originated in an adult with an advanced solid tumor such as melanoma, head and neck, liver or kidney cancer. The sample here was CD4+ or CD8+ T cells sorted from blood, taken in a trial of the OX40 agonist ivuxolimab. The CDR3 here is CASSGGTSDYTDTQYF. The CDR3 nucleotides are TGTGCCAGCAGCGGCGGGACTAGCGATTACACAGATACGCAGTATTTT.